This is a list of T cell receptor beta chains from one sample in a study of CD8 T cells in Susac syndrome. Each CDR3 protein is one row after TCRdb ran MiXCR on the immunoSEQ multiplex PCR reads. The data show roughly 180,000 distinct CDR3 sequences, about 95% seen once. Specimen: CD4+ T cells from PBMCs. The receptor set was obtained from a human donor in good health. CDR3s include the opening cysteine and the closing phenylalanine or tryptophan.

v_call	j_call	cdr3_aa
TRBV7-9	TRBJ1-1	CASSLGTRGDRTEAFF
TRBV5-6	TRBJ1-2	CASSPVINYGYTF
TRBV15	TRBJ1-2	CATSRFQSDYGYTF
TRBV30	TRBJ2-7	CAWRRAWGEQYF
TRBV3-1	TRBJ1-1	CASSPHEGSEAFF
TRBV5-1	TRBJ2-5	CASSLGQRRETQYF
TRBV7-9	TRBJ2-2	CASSRDSNTGELFF
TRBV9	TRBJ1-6	CASSVGTGDSPLHF
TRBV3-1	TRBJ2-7	CASRNGGNYEQYF
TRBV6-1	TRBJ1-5	CASLATGSSNQPQHF
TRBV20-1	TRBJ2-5	CSARERLGKETQYF
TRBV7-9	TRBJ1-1	CASIELMNTEAFF
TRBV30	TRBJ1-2	CACYRTGGLATF
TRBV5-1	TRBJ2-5	CASSFAGPETQYF
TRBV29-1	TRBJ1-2	CSVEEQGGYGYTF
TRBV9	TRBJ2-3	CASSVEERGGLDTQYF
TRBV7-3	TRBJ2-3	CASSLSAGAIDTQYF
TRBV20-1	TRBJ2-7	CSATGHRYEQYF
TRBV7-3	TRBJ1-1	CASSLGPGQGRAEAFF
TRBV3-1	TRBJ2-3	CASSQSAQVDTQYF
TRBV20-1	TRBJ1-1	CSARGTEAFF
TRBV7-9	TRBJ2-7	CASSSPLAGTRGYEQYF
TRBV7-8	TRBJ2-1	CASSVPSGGRYNEQFF
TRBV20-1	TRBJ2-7	CSARVWGSYEQYF
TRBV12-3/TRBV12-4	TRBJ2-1	CATRQGAYNEQFF
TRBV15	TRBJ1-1	CATSRDRLNTEAFF
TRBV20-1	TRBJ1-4	CSARPGSTNEKLFF
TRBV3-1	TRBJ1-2	CASSQVYAGTYGYTF
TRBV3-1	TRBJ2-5	CASIHAKRGQNTQYF
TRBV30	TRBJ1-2	CAWVRRGNGYTF
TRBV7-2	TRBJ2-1	CASSVQGTRLDEQFF
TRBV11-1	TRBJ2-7	CASRTYRGRGEQYF
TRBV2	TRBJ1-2	CASKPMGLGSYTF